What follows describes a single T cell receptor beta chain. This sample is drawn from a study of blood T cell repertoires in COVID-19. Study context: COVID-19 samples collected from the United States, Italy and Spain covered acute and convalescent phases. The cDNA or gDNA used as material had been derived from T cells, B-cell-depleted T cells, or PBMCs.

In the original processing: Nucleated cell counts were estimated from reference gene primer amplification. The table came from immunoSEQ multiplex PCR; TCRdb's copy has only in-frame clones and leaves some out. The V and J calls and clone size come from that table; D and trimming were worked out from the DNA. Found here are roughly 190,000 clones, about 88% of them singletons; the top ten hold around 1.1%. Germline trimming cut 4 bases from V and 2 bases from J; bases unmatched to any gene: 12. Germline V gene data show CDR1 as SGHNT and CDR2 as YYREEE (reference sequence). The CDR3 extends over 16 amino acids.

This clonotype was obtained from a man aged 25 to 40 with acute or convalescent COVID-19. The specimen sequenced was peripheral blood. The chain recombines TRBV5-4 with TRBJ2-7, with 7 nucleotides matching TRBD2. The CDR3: CASSGGGGGIAYEQYF. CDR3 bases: TGTGCCAGCAGCGGCGGGGGAGGCGGGATTGCCTACGAGCAGTACTTC.